Listed below are T cell receptor beta chains from one sample, sequenced in a study of cytomegalovirus exposure and HLA in healthy donors. Only in-frame clones appear in the TCRdb table, and some are missing; sequencing was by immunoSEQ multiplex PCR. The table lists 40,000 or so clones, about two thirds of them singletons. Sequencing was carried out using PBMCs. All receptors come from a woman between 25 and 40 years old in good health and CMV-seronegative. The CDR3 runs from the conserved cysteine through the conserved F or W. Fields, in order: V gene, J gene, D gene, clone size, CDR3 protein, CDR3 DNA. A D gene is named only where the DNA matches it firmly. Clone size, where shown, is once, few, many, or a class for clones that have expanded.

TRBV30	TRBJ1-5	NA	once	CAWAIEGDQPQHF	TGTGCCTGGGCTATTGAAGGGGATCAGCCCCAGCATTTT
TRBV14	TRBJ2-1	TRBD2	NA	CASSQTSGERSYNEQFF	TGTGCCAGCAGCCAAACTAGCGGGGAGAGGTCTTACAATGAGCAGTTCTTC
TRBV5-1	TRBJ2-5	NA	NA	CASSLGNQETQYF	TGCGCCAGCAGCTTGGGTAACCAAGAGACCCAGTACTTC
TRBV7-2	TRBJ2-5	NA	NA	CASSLGGSGETQYF	TGTGCCAGCAGCTTAGGGGGTAGCGGAGAGACCCAGTACTTC
TRBV7-7	TRBJ2-2	NA	once	CASSLAWASNGELFF	TGTGCCAGCAGCTTAGCGTGGGCTAGCAACGGGGAGCTGTTTTTT
TRBV5-1	TRBJ1-1	NA	NA	CASSLSGIQAFF	TGCGCCAGCAGCTTGTCGGGGATCCAAGCTTTCTTT
TRBV30	TRBJ1-1	NA	NA	CAWRGEVPTAEAFF	TGTGCCTGGAGGGGGGAGGTCCCGACGGCTGAAGCTTTCTTT
TRBV19	TRBJ2-7	NA	NA	CASRAQGKEEQYF	TGTGCCAGTAGAGCCCAGGGTAAGGAGGAGCAGTACTTC
TRBV7-2	TRBJ1-1	TRBD1	NA	CASSLVPGGLGEAFF	TGTGCCAGCAGCTTAGTCCCAGGGGGCTTGGGTGAAGCTTTCTTT
TRBV29-1	TRBJ1-2	NA	NA	CSVEPGTNYGYTF	TGCAGCGTTGAACCAGGGACTAACTATGGCTACACCTTC
TRBV27	TRBJ2-7	TRBD1	NA	CASSYDRGLYEQYF	TGTGCCAGCAGTTACGACAGGGGGCTCTACGAGCAGTACTTC
TRBV30	TRBJ2-5	TRBD2	NA	CAGGGSEETQYF	TGTGCCGGGGGAGGGAGCGAAGAGACCCAGTACTTC
TRBV7-9	TRBJ1-5	NA	NA	CASTQGGNQPQHF	TGTGCCAGCACCCAGGGCGGAAATCAGCCCCAGCATTTT
TRBV7-9	TRBJ2-7	NA	once	CASSLAYRGSYEQYF	TGTGCCAGCAGCTTAGCCTACCGGGGGTCCTACGAGCAGTACTTC
TRBV9	TRBJ2-2	TRBD2	NA	CASSVTSRLAAGELFF	TGTGCCAGCAGCGTCACCTCCCGACTAGCGGCCGGGGAGCTGTTTTTT
TRBV10-3	TRBJ2-5	NA	NA	CAISESITGLGKETQYF	TGTGCCATCAGTGAGTCGATAACAGGCCTGGGGAAAGAGACCCAGTACTTC
TRBV5-4	TRBJ1-1	TRBD1	NA	CASSTDRFVTEAFF	TGTGCCAGCAGCACGGACAGGTTTGTCACTGAAGCTTTCTTT
TRBV7-6	TRBJ1-1	NA	NA	CATTRDLNTEAFF	TGTGCCACAACTAGAGATTTGAACACTGAAGCTTTCTTT
TRBV14	TRBJ1-3	NA	once	CASSQTWSRNTIYF	TGTGCCAGCAGCCAGACTTGGTCCAGAAACACCATATATTTT
TRBV11-3	TRBJ1-1	NA	NA	CASSFGRNTEAFF	TGTGCCAGCAGCTTTGGGAGGAACACTGAAGCTTTCTTT
TRBV6-1	TRBJ1-1	NA	few	CASSSGGMGSTEAFF	TGTGCCAGCAGTTCCGGCGGTATGGGGAGCACTGAAGCTTTCTTT
TRBV5-1	TRBJ2-7	NA	NA	CASSLGTAGEQYF	TGCGCCAGCAGCTTGGGGACAGCTGGAGAGCAGTACTTC
TRBV29-1	TRBJ1-5	TRBD1	NA	CSAGTGNQPQHF	TGCAGCGCCGGGACAGGCAATCAGCCCCAGCATTTT
TRBV29-1	TRBJ2-1	NA	NA	CSVEYFWAGARNEQFF	TGCAGCGTTGAATACTTTTGGGCAGGGGCTAGGAATGAGCAGTTCTTC
TRBV15	TRBJ1-5	TRBD1	NA	CATSVRDRESQPQHF	TGTGCCACCAGCGTCCGGGACAGGGAATCTCAGCCCCAGCATTTT
TRBV30	TRBJ1-3	NA	NA	CAWSVLFKRANSGNTIYF	TGTGCCTGGAGTGTATTGTTCAAGCGGGCAAATTCTGGAAACACCATATATTTT
TRBV19	TRBJ1-1	NA	once	CASSMAAPMNTEAFF	TGTGCCAGTAGTATGGCGGCACCGATGAACACTGAAGCTTTCTTT
TRBV30	TRBJ1-3	TRBD1	NA	CAWMFLVGTADSDSGNTIYF	TGTGCCTGGATGTTTTTAGTCGGGACAGCCGACTCTGACTCTGGAAACACCATATATTTT
TRBV18	TRBJ1-2	NA	NA	CASSPPQGQDNYGYTF	TGTGCCAGCTCACCACCGCAGGGACAAGATAACTATGGCTACACCTTC
TRBV15	TRBJ2-4	TRBD2	NA	CATSPAGVSIQYF	TGTGCCACCAGCCCAGCGGGGGTCTCCATTCAGTACTTC
TRBV7-2	TRBJ2-5	NA	NA	CASSLVAQETQYF	TGTGCCAGCAGCTTAGTAGCCCAAGAGACCCAGTACTTC
TRBV30	TRBJ2-5	TRBD2	NA	CAWNALATQETQYF	TGTGCCTGGAACGCACTAGCGACTCAAGAGACCCAGTACTTC
TRBV16	TRBJ2-5	TRBD1	once	CASSPGQAQETQYF	TGTGCCAGCAGCCCTGGACAGGCCCAAGAGACCCAGTACTTC